Detailed here is one TCR beta chain. CDR1 and CDR2 from the germline V gene are KGHSY and FQNENV. The CDR3 has 15 residues. V was shortened by 1 base and J by 2 bases, with 12 bases between the two germline ends. The source of the sample is a study of graft-versus-host responses after intestinal transplantation. Libraries were prepared by immunoSEQ multiplex PCR; TCRdb keeps only in-frame clonotypes and omits some of them. The repertoire holds about 15,000 clones, with around two fifths as singletons. Co-plated with 200,000 CFSE-labeled responder cells were 200,000 irradiated, violet-dye-labeled stimulator cells.

The starting material was alloreactive CD8+ T cells from a mixed lymphocyte reaction culture, obtained before intestinal transplant. This sample's subset: CFSE-low proliferating T cells sorted from approximately six-day pre-transplant mixed lymphocyte reaction (GvH or HvG direction). This sequence joins TRBV16 and TRBJ2-7, with D perhaps matching TRBD2 (5 bases). The sequence came from a human patient who received an intestinal transplant. The chain's CDR3 is CASSQYEGVPYEQYF. The CDR3 DNA reads TGTGCCAGCAGCCAATACGAGGGAGTCCCCTACGAGCAGTACTTC.